This T cell receptor (beta chain) was recovered during a study of blood T cell repertoires in COVID-19. Study summary: Samples taken during acute and convalescent COVID-19 were collected in the United States, Italy and Spain. Nucleic acid was either cDNA or gDNA, and it came from T cells, B-cell-depleted T cells, or PBMCs.

As handled by the study authors: Reference gene primer amplification yielded estimated nucleated cell counts. The assay was immunoSEQ multiplex PCR, and TCRdb's table has in-frame clones only and misses some. From that table come the V and J calls and clone size; the DNA was used to work out D and trimming. The sample records about 190,000 clones, roughly 78% being singletons. Trimming shortened V by 4 bases and J by 7 bases, and 22 bases separated the two germline ends. This CDR3 comprises 15 residues. Germline values: CDR1 SQVTM, CDR2 ANQGSEA. The clonotype originates from a woman older than 75 with active or convalescent COVID-19. The specimen was peripheral blood. The chain couples TRBV29-1 to TRBJ2-5, with a tentative D call TRBD1 (6 bases). The CDR3 region has the DNA TGCAGCGTTGCGTTTCGGACAGTGATTGACGGGACCCAGTACTTC. Amino acid sequence: CSVAFRTVIDGTQYF. The full variable domain, completed using reference TRBV29-1 and TRBJ2-5, is SAVISQKPSRDICQRGTSLTIQCQVDSQVTMMFWYRQQPGQSLTLIATANQGSEATYESGFVIDKFPISRPNLTFSTLTVSNMSPEDSSIYLCSVAFRTVIDGTQYFGPGTRLLVL.